The 8 T cell receptor beta chains in this list originate from one sample, sequenced in a study of beta chain features in type 1 diabetes. Sequenced material consisted of expressed TCRB transcripts (all of the isolated RNA was reverse transcribed). Clones were sequenced by immunoSEQ multiplex PCR, and TCRdb holds only the in-frame ones, with some missing. This sample carries about 620,000 clones, around 16% of them seen once, and the ten largest clones take under 0.095%. Sequencing was carried out using naive CD4+ T cells from blood. The receptors originated from a man between 18 and 35 years old in good health.

The V gene is TRBV2, the J gene TRBJ2-2; no reliable D call. CDR1 SNHLY and CDR2 FYNNEI come from the germline V gene. The V gene lost 4 bases and the J gene lost 3 bases, with 12 bases spanning the gap. The CDR3 sequence is 15 residues long. CDR3 DNA: TGTGCCAGCAGTGTGGCCCTGAGATACACCGGGGAGCTGTTTTTT. Amino acids: CASSVALRYTGELFF.

The chain has TRBV13 and TRBJ2-5; 9 positions agree with TRBD2. The ends lost 1 base at V and 2 bases at J; junction bases unmatched: 5. Germline V lookup: CDR1 PRHDT, CDR2 FYEKMQ (reference sequence). The CDR3 runs 16 residues. This CDR3 is CASSLVPSGAQETQYF. CDR3 DNA sequence: TGTGCCAGCAGCTTAGTGCCTAGCGGGGCACAAGAGACCCAGTACTTC.

The V and J genes are TRBV27 and TRBJ2-7, with D possibly matching TRBD2 (6 bases). Germline CDR1 is MNHEY and CDR2 is SMNVEV (reference sequence). This CDR3 is 13 amino acids long. V was pared by 3 bases and J by 2 bases, with 8 bases between. CDR3 protein: CASSLEGPYEQYF. For the CDR3, the DNA is TGTGCCAGCAGTTTGGAGGGACCCTACGAGCAGTACTTC.

The chain employs TRBV27 and TRBJ1-5, with D possibly being TRBD1 (5 bases). This CDR3 has 17 amino acids. Trimming removed 2 bases from V and 12 bases from J, with 26 bases in between. Germline lookup yields CDR1 MNHEY and CDR2 SMNVEV (reference sequence). CDR3 loop: CASSLRGLEAGSRIQHF. In DNA, the CDR3 is TGTGCCAGCAGTTTACGGGGCCTTGAGGCAGGTTCCCGAATCCAGCATTTT.

This chain links TRBV15 with TRBJ1-1, with TRBD1 matching 9 bases. Germline CDR1 LNHNV, CDR2 YYDKDF (reference sequence). This CDR3 region has 16 residues. The junction had 11 bases not matched to a gene; V was cut back by 4 bases and J by 5 bases. The DNA for the CDR3 is TGTGCCACCAGCATAGGACAGGGGAGTGTGCAGACTGAAGCTTTCTTT. It encodes CATSIGQGSVQTEAFF.

V gene TRBV28 combines with J gene TRBJ1-5; no firm D call. V lost 2 bases and J lost 2, with 10 bases in between. Germline V gene lookup returns CDR1 MDHEN and CDR2 SYDVKM. CDR3 length: 15 amino acids. CDR3 protein: CASSLSGLGNQPQHF. The CDR3 bases are TGTGCCAGCAGTTTAAGCGGGCTGGGCAATCAGCCCCAGCATTTT.

This clone was found a few times. CDR3 protein: CASSPKDRANTEAFF. As DNA, the CDR3 is TGTGCCAGCAGCCCCAAGGACAGAGCGAACACTGAAGCTTTCTTT. This chain connects TRBV7-8 to TRBJ1-1, with TRBD1 as a possible D gene (6 bases). Trimming removed 5 bases from V and 1 base from J, with 14 bases in between. CDR1 is SGHVS, CDR2 FQNEAQ, per germline. CDR3 length equals 15 residues. The full variable domain, with the rest looked up from reference TRBV7-8 and TRBJ1-1, is GAGVSQSPRYKVAKRGQDVALRCDPISGHVSLFWYQQALGQGPEFLTYFQNEAQLDKSGLPSDRFFAERPEGSVSTLKIQRTQQEDSAVYLCASSPKDRANTEAFFGQGTRLTVV.

In its sample, this clone was seen a few times. The chain links TRBV4-3 to TRBJ2-5, with 7 bases identical to TRBD2. CDR1 and CDR2 (germline): LGHNA, YSLEER. The length of the CDR3 is 15 residues. V was pared by 4 bases and J by 4 bases, with 9 bases of the junction left unmatched. The CDR3 sequence: CASSPTGRRGETQYF. CDR3 sequence (DNA): TGCGCCAGCAGCCCGACCGGGAGGCGGGGAGAGACCCAGTACTTC.